This TCR beta chain is drawn from a study of T-cell reconstitution after alpha-beta-depleted transplantation in children. The germline V gene encodes CDR1 DFQATT and CDR2 SNEGSKA (reference sequence). V gave up 6 bases and J gave up 3 bases; unmatched junction bases: 10. CDR3 length: 15 residues. Library preparation (for TCRbeta) was performed with unique molecular identifiers. Each CDR3 protein is one row after TCRdb ran MiXCR on the PCR reads. In the table there are some 220,000 distinct CDR3 sequences, 11% of which are singletons. The chain is built from TRBV20-1 and TRBJ2-5; 10 bases line up with TRBD2. The sequence was collected from a child younger than two with acute myeloid leukemia, due to receive a stem cell transplant. The sample in question was PBMCs, obtained before TCRalphabeta/CD19-depleted stem cell transplant. Here the CDR3 reads CSAAQRGLAKETQYF. The CDR3 region has the DNA TGCAGTGCCGCACAGCGGGGACTAGCGAAAGAGACCCAGTACTTC.